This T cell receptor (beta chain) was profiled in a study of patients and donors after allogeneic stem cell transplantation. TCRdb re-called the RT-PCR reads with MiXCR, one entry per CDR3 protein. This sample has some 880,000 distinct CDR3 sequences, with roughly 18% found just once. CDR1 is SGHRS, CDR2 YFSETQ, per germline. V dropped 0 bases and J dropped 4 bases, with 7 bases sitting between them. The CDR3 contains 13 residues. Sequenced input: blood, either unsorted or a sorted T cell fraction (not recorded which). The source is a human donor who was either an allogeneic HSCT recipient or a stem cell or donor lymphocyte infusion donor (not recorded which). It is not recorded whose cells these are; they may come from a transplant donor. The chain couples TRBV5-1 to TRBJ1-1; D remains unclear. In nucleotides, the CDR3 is TGCGCCAGCAGCTTGGGGGCAGCCACTGAAGCTTTCTTT. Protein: CASSLGAATEAFF.